This TCR beta chain was recorded in a study of blood T cell repertoires in COVID-19. Study context: Acute and convalescent COVID-19 specimens originated in the United States, Italy and Spain. T cells, B-cell-depleted T cells, or PBMCs supplied cDNA or gDNA.

Authors' processing steps: Amplification with reference gene primers provided the estimates of nucleated cell counts. The protocol was immunoSEQ multiplex PCR, while the TCRdb copy is restricted to in-frame clones and leaves out a portion. V, J and clone size derive from that table, while D and trimming were established from the DNA sequence. Among 300,000 to 400,000 clones listed, roughly 90% were seen once. This CDR3 comprises 13 residues. Trimming took off 4 bases at V and 6 bases at J, with 12 bases between the two ends. This clone has just a few counts. The sequence was obtained from an older woman with COVID-19, enrolled during active disease. The chain is built from TRBV12-3 or TRBV12-4 and TRBJ1-1, with D uncertain. Sample: peripheral blood. The CDR3 coding sequence is TGTGCCAGCAGTTATTTGGAGGTTGCTGAAGCTTTCTTT. Translated: CASSYLEVAEAFF.